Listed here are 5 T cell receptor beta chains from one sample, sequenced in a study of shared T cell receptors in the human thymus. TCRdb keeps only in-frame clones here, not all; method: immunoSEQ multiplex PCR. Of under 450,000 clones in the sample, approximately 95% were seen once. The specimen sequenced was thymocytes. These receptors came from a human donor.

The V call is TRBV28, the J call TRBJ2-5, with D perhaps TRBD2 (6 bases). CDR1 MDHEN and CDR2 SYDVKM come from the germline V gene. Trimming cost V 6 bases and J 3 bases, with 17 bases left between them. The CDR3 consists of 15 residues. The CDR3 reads CASSTGDGGEETQYF. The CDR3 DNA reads TGTGCCAGCAGCACGGGGGACGGCGGGGAAGAGACCCAGTACTTC.

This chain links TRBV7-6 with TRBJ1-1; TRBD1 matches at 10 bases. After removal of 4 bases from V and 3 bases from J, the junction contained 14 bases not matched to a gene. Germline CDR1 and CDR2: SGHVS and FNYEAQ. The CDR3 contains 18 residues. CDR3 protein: CASSSTFWDRGGYTEAFF. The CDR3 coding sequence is TGTGCCAGCAGCTCCACCTTTTGGGACAGGGGTGGGTACACTGAAGCTTTCTTT.

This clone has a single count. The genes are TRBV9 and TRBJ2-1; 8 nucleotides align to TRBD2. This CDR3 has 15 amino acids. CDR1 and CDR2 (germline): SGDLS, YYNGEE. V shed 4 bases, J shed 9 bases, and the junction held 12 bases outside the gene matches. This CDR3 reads CASSSAGTRIAEQFF. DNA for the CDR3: TGTGCCAGCAGCTCAGCCGGGACTAGGATCGCTGAGCAGTTCTTC.

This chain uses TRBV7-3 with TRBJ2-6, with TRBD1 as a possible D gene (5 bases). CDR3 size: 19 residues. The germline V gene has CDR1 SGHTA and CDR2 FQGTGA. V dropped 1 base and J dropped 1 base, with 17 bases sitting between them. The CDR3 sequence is CASSLNPWTPTSGANVLTF. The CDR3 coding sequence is TGTGCCAGCAGCTTAAACCCGTGGACACCAACGTCTGGGGCCAACGTCCTGACTTTC.

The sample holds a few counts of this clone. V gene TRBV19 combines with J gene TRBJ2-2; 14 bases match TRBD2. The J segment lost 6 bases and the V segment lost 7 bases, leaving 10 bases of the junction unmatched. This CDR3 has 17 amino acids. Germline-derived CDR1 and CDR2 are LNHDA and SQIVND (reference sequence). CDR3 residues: CASTDGTSGRGAGELFF. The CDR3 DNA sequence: TGTGCCAGTACCGACGGGACTAGCGGGAGAGGAGCCGGGGAGCTGTTTTTT.